This entry lists 4 T cell receptor beta chains sequenced from one sample in a study of shared clonotypes between healthy human individuals. CD8 cells regarded as naive lacked CD45RO, were positively chosen for CCR7, and omitted terminally differentiated effector memory CD45RA+ cells. Assay: immunoSEQ multiplex PCR; the TCRdb copy retains only in-frame clones and omits some. The sample lists roughly 1,800,000 clones, roughly 94% occurring once. Sequencing was done on a sample of naive CD8+ T cells sorted from blood. These receptors were taken from a man between 18 and 29 years old in good health.

The V gene is TRBV6-5, the J gene TRBJ2-3, with TRBD2 matching over 8 bases. J was trimmed by 4 bases and V by 6 bases; bases with no gene match: 6. Germline CDR1 reads MNHEY; CDR2 reads SVGAGI. The CDR3 sequence is 14 residues long. The CDR3 nucleotides read TGTGCCAGCAGCTCCAGCGGGAGTGCAGATACGCAGTATTTT. Translation: CASSSSGSADTQYF.

This clone was detected once. The chain is built from TRBV10-2 and TRBJ1-1; D possibly corresponds to TRBD1 (5 bases). Germline loops: CDR1 WSHSY, CDR2 SAAADI. Trimming left V 8 bases short and J 0 bases short, with 25 bases between. The CDR3 totals 18 residues. The CDR3 DNA is TGCGCCAGCTCGTCCGGGACGGCCGCCTTCGTTATGAACACTGAAGCTTTCTTT. This translates into CASSSGTAAFVMNTEAFF.

The chain employs TRBV27 and TRBJ2-7; D unclear. The CDR3 runs 16 residues. The V gene lost 5 bases and the J gene lost 2 bases, with 19 bases spanning the gap. Germline V gives CDR1 MNHEY, CDR2 SMNVEV (reference sequence). The CDR3 here is CASSPPLGSSTYEQYF. The CDR3 DNA reads as TGTGCCAGCAGTCCCCCTTTGGGCAGTTCAACCTACGAGCAGTACTTC.

The V and J genes are TRBV21-1 and TRBJ1-4. TRBV21-1 is a listed pseudogene. This CDR3 region has 15 residues. The CDR3 nucleotides read TGTGCCAGCAGGGTTTTAGGCCAGGGAGGGGAAAAACTGTTTTTT. Translating it yields CASRVLGQGGEKLFF.